The T cell receptor (beta chain) under discussion was sequenced for a study of cytomegalovirus exposure and HLA in healthy donors. Germline V gene sequence: CDR1 GTSNPN, CDR2 SVGIG (reference sequence). This CDR3 is 15 amino acids long. The V and J ends lost 4 bases and 2 bases, in that order; junction bases with no gene match: 6. Primers included in the PCR were 60 Vbeta and 13 Jbeta primers. In the study's own analysis: An analysis performed later counted about 80 million unique TCR beta chains (roughly 10 million of them shared). Assay used: immunoSEQ multiplex PCR; TCRdb lists only in-frame clones, some missing. For V, J and clone size, that table is used; D and trimming come from the DNA. The sample has about 100,000 clones; about four fifths are singletons. Whole-study results and caveats: An analysis that came later showed most CMV-associated TCR beta chains appearing HLA-restricted. Among TCR sequences, most were rare, though some public TCRs appeared in many donors. TCR beta chains associated with HLA were, in a later analysis, more clonally expanded than equally common others.

As concerns this clone: The antigen is not known.

This receptor was obtained from a man aged 25 to 40 in good health and CMV-seronegative. Material for sequencing was PBMCs. The chain joins TRBV30 to TRBJ2-3, with 10 bases identical to TRBD1. DNA for the CDR3: TGTGCCTGGATAGACAGGGGGCGCGTCACAGATACGCAGTATTTT. It is translated as CAWIDRGRVTDTQYF. The full variable domain, in which reference TRBV30 and TRBJ2-3 provide the parts outside the CDR3, is SQTIHQWPATLVQPVGSPLSLECTVEGTSNPNLYWYRQAAGRGLQLLFYSVGIGQISSEVPQNLSASRPQDRQFILSSKKLLLSDSGFYLCAWIDRGRVTDTQYFGPGTRLTVL.